The source of this TCR beta chain is a study of monozygotic twins with cystic fibrosis (dated by TCRdb to the early 2020s). Regarding the research as a whole: Barcoded libraries were prepared from 2.5 to 3.5 micrograms of fragmented DNA with around 15 PCR cycles. TCR beta repertoires were compared within and between 16 monozygotic twin pairs with cystic fibrosis so that genetic influence on V and J gene usage could be assessed. Ten female and six male twin pairs, aged roughly 2.0 to 36.4 years (median approximately 9.5 years) and mostly children and adolescents, were included in the cohort. Twins were ranked among 1,060 cohort participants for weight-for-height and FEVPerc (FEV1 disease centile) on the day of blood sampling. Data for three of the twin pairs had previously been reported in another context.

Study-level results and caveats: V gene usage was most similar to the co-twin in 13 of 16 pairs, and J usage was most similar to the co-twin in 8 of 16 pairs, which suggests genetic constraints. Significantly higher nucleotide-identical clonotype sharing was observed within monozygotic CF twin pairs than between unrelated CF individuals (P = 0.000026, Mann-Whitney). Simpson clonality was generally low (median around 0.01), suggesting a naive-dominated repertoire, with higher clonality in the most severely affected patients. No association turned up between shared CDR3 numbers and age, concordance or disease severity, and the cohort was small.

V has 7 bases trimmed and J has 10 bases trimmed; junction bases matching no gene number 7. For CDR1 and CDR2, the germline V gene lists SNHLY and FYNNEI. The CDR3 sequence holds 12 residues, the cysteine and phenylalanine included. Kept here is only the CDR3 DNA, which spans 36 bases and is read in frame from base 1. The twin pairs came from the European Cystic Fibrosis Twin and Sibling Study Cohort, which recruited patients from roughly 160 CF clinics across 14 European countries. Zygosity and CFTR genotype were verified in-house, with zygosity tested by multiplex PCR of nine short tandem repeat loci. Peripheral blood was sampled from each twin, and clinical parameters were recorded on the day of blood sampling. Phenol/chloroform extraction was used to isolate genomic DNA from peripheral blood cells, and the DNA was then kept in TE buffer at 4 degrees C. Notes on this clone: Its antigen is unknown. Per-base quality was not reported, and no clone a single base away is much larger than it.

TCR beta CDR3 regions were amplified by multiplex PCR with the immunoSEQ immune profiling system according to the manufacturer's instructions. An Illumina NextSeq system was used for sequencing. The paper's processing steps were these. Sequence data were processed on the immunoSEQ Analyzer platform, and clonality was computed as the square root of Simpson's index of productive rearrangements. V and J usage similarity was measured by Jensen-Shannon distance, and CDR3 generation probabilities were computed with OLGA. The immuneACCESS database (August 2020) and VDJdb (December 2020) were searched for shared CDR3 sequences. Sourced from immuneACCESS, this table was stored by TCRdb with only in-frame sequences that have V and J called. A share of the clones is absent; for the studies checked, an unresolved V gene accounts for under half, and the remainder has no known explanation. V, J and clone size were drawn from that table, and D and trimming were deduced from the DNA. Recorded for this sample are fewer than 11,000 clones; approximately 99.4% of them occurred a single time. The top ten clonotypes cover around 0.45% of the sample.

Recombination connected TRBV2 to TRBJ2-1, with 7 junctional bases fitting TRBD2. The receptor was isolated from a young man with cystic fibrosis. Sequencing input: blood. The CDR3 amino acid sequence is: CASTQGGWEQFF. The nucleotides read TGTGCCAGCACCCAGGGAGGGTGGGAGCAGTTCTTC. Supplemented by the reference TRBV2 and TRBJ2-1 proteins around the CDR3, the complete variable domain is EPEVTQTPSHQVTQMGQEVILRCVPISNHLYFYWYRQILGQKVEFLVSFYNNEISEKSEIFDDQFSVERPDGSNFTLKIRSTKLEDSAMYFCASTQGGWEQFFGPGTRLTVL.